These 25 T cell receptor beta chains were all obtained from the same sample, sequenced in a study of T cells in women clearing cervical HPV infection. Method: immunoSEQ multiplex PCR; TCRdb's copy keeps in-frame clones and lacks some. The table lists nearly 35,000 clones, with roughly 1.6% in the top ten. The sequenced material came from blood buffy coat. These receptors were taken from a woman aged 18 to 75 with a cervical HPV16 infection that either progressed to CIN3+ or cleared (not recorded which).

About this clone itself: The read stops 3 residues short of the end of the CDR3; the missing end is completed from the germline J gene. The rearrangement joins TRBV5-1 to TRBJ2-5, with D tentatively TRBD1 (6 bases). The CDR3 is 16 residues long. V lost 2 bases and J 2 bases, leaving 16 bases between the germline ends. Germline assignment: CDR1 SGHRS and CDR2 YFSETQ. The covered CDR3 bases are TGCGCCAGCAGCTTACAGCCAGGACAGATACAAGAGACC. Translating gives CASSLQPGQIQET. The CDR3 as a whole reads CASSLQPGQIQETQYF.

About this clone: The CDR3 end is not reached by the read, which stops 3 residues before it; the germline J gene fills it in. The V call is TRBV19, the J call TRBJ1-5; 7 bases are a match to TRBD1. Trimming took 4 bases from V and 2 from J; bases not matched to a gene: 8. CDR1 is LNHDA, CDR2 SQIVND, per germline (reference sequence). This CDR3 is 16 amino acids long. Here the CDR3 reads CASSSPGTARNQPQHF. The CDR3 bases that were read are TGTGCCAGTAGTAGCCCCGGGACAGCCCGCAATCAGCCC.

The CDR3 protein is CASHQGHGNQPQHF. CDR3 bases read: TGTGCCAGTCATCAGGGGCATGGCAATCAGCCC. The chain links TRBV2 to TRBJ1-5; D may be TRBD1 (6 bases). The observed sequence ends 3 residues before the CDR3 terminus, with the missing tail filled in from the germline J gene. This CDR3 is built from 14 residues. The germline V and J ends were trimmed by 9 bases and 2 bases, with 14 bases remaining between them. The germline V gene encodes CDR1 SNHLY and CDR2 FYNNEI.

The sequenced part of the CDR3 DNA is TGTGCCAGCGGACAGGGAAATAGCAATCAGCCC. Its translation: CASGQGNSNQP. The complete CDR3 reads CASGQGNSNQPQHF. J is TRBJ1-5 and V is TRBV2; 8 bases align to TRBD1. The read is 3 residues too short to cover the CDR3 end, so that end is filled in from the germline J gene. V lost 8 bases and J lost 0; bases outside the gene matches: 3. This CDR3 is 14 amino acids long. Germline V CDR1 and CDR2: SNHLY, FYNNEI.

On this clone itself: The read terminates 3 residues ahead of where the CDR3 ends, so the germline J gene completes it. This rearrangement joins TRBV19 to TRBJ2-2; 10 bases map to TRBD1. CDR3 length: 15 amino acids. V gave up 5 bases and J gave up 6 bases; unmatched junction bases: 6. Germline V CDR1 and CDR2: LNHDA, SQIVND (reference sequence). The CDR3 reads CASSGTGVSAGELFF. CDR3 DNA (partial): TGTGCCAGTAGTGGGACAGGGGTTTCCGCCGGGGAG.

Remarks on this clone: Read coverage stops 3 residues before the CDR3 terminus; the germline J gene supplies the remainder. The chain joins TRBV18 to TRBJ2-2, with D possibly matching TRBD1 (5 bases). The CDR3 has 15 amino acids. Germline CDR1 is KGHSH and CDR2 is LQKENI. The part of the CDR3 DNA that was read is TGTGCCAGCTCACCATTGACAGCAACTAATGAAAAG. This translates into CASSPLTATNEK. The CDR3 in its entirety is CASSPLTATNEKLFF.

Concerning this clone itself: Read coverage stops 3 residues before the CDR3 terminus; the germline J gene supplies the remainder. The chain uses TRBV19 and TRBJ2-2; D may be TRBD2 (5 bases). Trimming stripped 6 bases from V and 6 bases from J, with 20 bases between. The CDR3 is 16 residues long. Germline CDR1 is LNHDA and CDR2 is SQIVND (reference sequence). This CDR3 is CASRGWVRGRAGELFF. Partial CDR3 DNA: TGTGCCAGTAGGGGTTGGGTTCGGGGTCGGGCCGGGGAG.

With respect to this clone: The observed sequence ends 3 residues before the CDR3 terminus, with the missing tail filled in from the germline J gene. The genes are TRBV30 and TRBJ1-5; D might be TRBD1 (5 bases). CDR1 and CDR2 (germline): GTSNPN, SVGIG (reference sequence). V lost 3 bases to trimming and J lost 4 bases, with 19 bases between them. This CDR3 is 16 amino acids long. The CDR3 DNA, read in part, is TGTGCCTGGAGAGTAGGAGGCGGGGGGGGTAATCAGCCC. It encodes CAWRVGGGGGNQP. The CDR3 in its entirety is CAWRVGGGGGNQPQHF.

CDR3 bases read: TGCAGTGCTAGAGATCGGGTCGGGACTAGCGGGGGTAGCTCCTACAATGAG. This codes for CSARDRVGTSGGSSYNE. The entire CDR3 reads CSARDRVGTSGGSSYNEQFF. The chain combines TRBV20-1 with TRBJ2-1; TRBD2 agrees at 14 bases. The read gets to within 3 residues of the CDR3 end, and the germline J gene fills in the rest. This CDR3 is built from 20 residues. Trimming took 0 bases from V and 0 from J; bases not matched to a gene: 10. Germline CDR1 is DFQATT and CDR2 is SNEGSKA (reference sequence).

In the case of this clone: Sequencing ends 3 residues short of the CDR3 end; the germline J gene provides the rest. The genes are TRBV20-1 and TRBJ2-2; D is uncertain. V was clipped by 6 bases and J by 3 bases, with 14 bases between them. CDR1 is DFQATT and CDR2 is SNEGSKA in the germline V gene (reference sequence). The CDR3 is 14 amino acids. The sequenced part of the CDR3 DNA is TGCAGTGCCCCCCCAGCGAGAGACACCGGGGAG. This encodes CSAPPARDTGE. The CDR3 as a whole reads CSAPPARDTGELFF.

Comments on this clone: Distinct nucleotide sequences in the sample also encode this CDR3. CDR3 DNA, as far as it was read: TGCGCCAGCAGCTTGGCCGGGACAGGGGGTGAAAAG. It encodes CASSLAGTGGEK. In full, the CDR3 is CASSLAGTGGEKLFF. This rearrangement joins TRBV5-1 to TRBJ2-2, with 11 bases that match TRBD1. The read comes to an end 3 residues before the CDR3 does, leaving the germline J gene to fill in the end. The V gene's germline CDR1 is SGHRS and CDR2 YFSETQ. This CDR3 contains 15 residues. Complete variable domain (other parts from reference TRBV5-1 and TRBJ2-2): KAGVTQTPRYLIKTRGQQVTLSCSPISGHRSVSWYQQTPGQGLQFLFEYFSETQRNKGNFPGRFSGRQFSNSRSEMNVSTLELGDSALYLCASSLAGTGGEKLFFGEGSRLTVL.

Worth noting for this clone: The observed sequence ends 3 residues before the CDR3 terminus, with the missing tail filled in from the germline J gene. This chain links TRBV2 with TRBJ2-3; 10 bases fit TRBD2. CDR3 length: 15 amino acids. Germline lookup yields CDR1 SNHLY and CDR2 FYNNEI. CDR3 sequence reads: CASSELAGVQETQYF. Incomplete CDR3 DNA: TGTGCCAGCAGTGAACTAGCGGGAGTCCAAGAGACG.

By frequency, this clone is medium-sized. The CDR3 goes on 3 residues after the read ends, and that part is filled in from the germline J gene. The chain couples TRBV2 to TRBJ1-4; D perhaps matches TRBD1 (6 bases). Germline CDR1 and CDR2: SNHLY and FYNNEI. The V end was cut by 0 bases, the J end by 4 bases, with 9 bases between. This CDR3 comprises 15 residues. The chain's CDR3 is CASSEASDSNEKLFF. The CDR3 bases that were read are TGTGCCAGCAGTGAAGCGTCGGACAGTAATGAAAAA.

For this clone: With the read ending 3 residues before the CDR3 end, the germline J gene is used to fill in that end. This rearrangement joins TRBV5-1 to TRBJ2-2, with a weak D call TRBD1 (5 bases). The V gene lost 0 bases and the J gene lost 6 bases, with 15 bases spanning the gap. The CDR3 runs to 16 residues. From germline, CDR1 is SGHRS and CDR2 YFSETQ. CDR3 DNA (partial): TGCGCCAGCAGCTTGGTTCCAGGGTTGAGGTCCGGGGAG. The encoded protein is CASSLVPGLRSGE. Given in full, the CDR3 is CASSLVPGLRSGELFF.

As regards this clone: From the germline J gene comes the end of the CDR3, since the read stops 3 residues before it. J is TRBJ2-7 and V is TRBV5-1; 11 bases match TRBD1. Germline V gene lookup returns CDR1 SGHRS and CDR2 YFSETQ. With V trimmed by 3 bases and J by 6 bases, 2 bases remained unmatched. CDR3 length: 13 residues. The CDR3 DNA, read in part, is TGCGCCAGCAGCTCTGGACAGGGGGCCGAG. It codes for CASSSGQGAE. In full, the CDR3 reads CASSSGQGAEQYF. Based on the CDR3 plus reference TRBV5-1 and TRBJ2-7, the full variable domain is KAGVTQTPRYLIKTRGQQVTLSCSPISGHRSVSWYQQTPGQGLQFLFEYFSETQRNKGNFPGRFSGRQFSNSRSEMNVSTLELGDSALYLCASSSGQGAEQYFGPGTRLTVT.

A note on this clone: The read ends 3 residues before the CDR3 terminus; that terminus is restored from the germline J gene. The rearrangement joins TRBV6-1 to TRBJ1-5; perhaps TRBD1 as D (6 bases). This CDR3 region has 15 residues. Trimming pared 2 bases from V and 4 bases from J, leaving 12 bases between. CDR1 is MNHNS, CDR2 SASEGT, per germline. The part of the CDR3 DNA that was read is TGTGCCAGCAGTGAAAGGGGGGGGCGAAATCAGCCC. Translation gives CASSERGGRNQP. From start to end, the CDR3 is CASSERGGRNQPQHF.

Turning to this clone: The read falls 3 residues short of the CDR3 end, and the missing part is taken from the germline J gene. The J gene is TRBJ1-4, the V gene TRBV7-6; tentative D call: TRBD1 (5 bases). CDR3 length: 15 residues. Germline V gene sequence: CDR1 SGHVS, CDR2 FNYEAQ. The part of the CDR3 DNA that was read is TGTGCCAGCAGCCCGGACATGGGCTCGAATTCACCA. Translated: CASSPDMGSNSP. The CDR3 as a whole reads CASSPDMGSNSPLFF.

For this clone: The CDR3 is cut off 3 residues early in the read; its end comes from the germline J gene. This chain links TRBV20-1 with TRBJ2-2; perhaps TRBD1 as D (6 bases). Germline V lookup: CDR1 DFQATT, CDR2 SNEGSKA (reference sequence). This CDR3 contains 12 residues. CDR3 region: CSARDEGEKLFF. The sequenced CDR3 bases are TGCAGTGCTAGAGATGAGGGGGAAAAG.

With respect to this clone: The read comes to an end 3 residues before the CDR3 does, leaving the germline J gene to fill in the end. The V call is TRBV12-5, the J call TRBJ2-5; 13 positions agree with TRBD2. V shed 5 bases and J 5 bases; nucleotides not matched to a gene: 5. The germline CDR1 and CDR2 sequences are LGHNT and FRNRAP. The CDR3 consists of 15 residues. The DNA read from the CDR3 is TGTGCTAGTGGTCTAGGACTAGCGGGAGAGGAGACC. Its translation: CASGLGLAGEET. The CDR3 in its entirety is CASGLGLAGEETQYF.

About this clone itself: Sequencing ends 3 residues short of the CDR3 end; the germline J gene provides the rest. This chain joins TRBV19 and TRBJ1-4; a possible D gene is TRBD1 (5 bases). This CDR3 is built from 16 residues. From germline, CDR1 is LNHDA and CDR2 SQIVND (reference sequence). CDR3 residues: CASSPGTPKGNSPLFF. CDR3 DNA (partial): TGTGCCAGTAGTCCCGGGACTCCAAAAGGCAATTCACCA.

Details on this clone: The read gets to within 3 residues of the CDR3 end, and the germline J gene fills in the rest. This chain uses TRBV2 with TRBJ2-3; D gene unclear. V shed 2 bases and J shed 0 bases, with 9 bases lying between them. This CDR3 spans 15 amino acids. In germline, CDR1 is SNHLY, CDR2 FYNNEI. CDR3 amino acids: CASSERVGSTDTQYF. The part of the CDR3 DNA that was read is TGTGCCAGCAGTGAACGGGTTGGTAGCACAGATACG.

With respect to this clone: Sequencing ends 3 residues short of the CDR3 end; the germline J gene provides the rest. V and J are TRBV2 and TRBJ2-7, with TRBD2 identical over 8 bases. Germline V lookup: CDR1 SNHLY, CDR2 FYNNEI. The CDR3 has 13 amino acids. V was pared by 7 bases and J by 0 bases, with 2 bases of the junction left unmatched. CDR3 loop: CASTGGVSYEQYF. The CDR3 DNA, read in part, is TGTGCCAGCACGGGGGGGGTCTCCTACGAG.

For this clone: Read coverage stops 3 residues before the CDR3 terminus; the germline J gene supplies the remainder. The J gene is TRBJ2-6, the V gene TRBV19; D gene unclear. CDR3 length: 15 residues. The germline V gene has CDR1 LNHDA and CDR2 SQIVND (reference sequence). V was shortened by 4 bases and J by 0 bases, with 7 bases between the two germline ends. This CDR3 reads CASSTTYSGANVLTF. The DNA read from the CDR3 is TGTGCCAGTAGTACCACATACTCTGGGGCCAACGTC.

Concerning this clone: The read stops 3 residues short of the end of the CDR3; the missing end is completed from the germline J gene. The chain has TRBV7-2 and TRBJ2-3; 13 bases fit TRBD2. Per the germline V gene, CDR1 is SGHTA and CDR2 is FQGNSA. The CDR3 is 17 amino acids. The CDR3 is CASSLAGTSGDIRAQYF. The sequenced part of the CDR3 DNA is TGTGCCAGCAGCTTAGCTGGGACTAGCGGGGACATAAGGGCG.

As to this clone: The read gets to within 3 residues of the CDR3 end, and the germline J gene fills in the rest. J is TRBJ2-7 and V is TRBV20-1, with 8 bases lining up with TRBD1. V dropped 3 bases and J dropped 0; count of bases not matched to a gene: 1. CDR1 is DFQATT and CDR2 is SNEGSKA in the germline V gene (reference sequence). The CDR3 runs to 13 residues. The CDR3 sequence: CSARGQVSYEQYF. Incomplete CDR3 DNA: TGCAGTGCTAGGGGACAGGTCTCCTACGAG.